A selection of T cell receptor beta chains follows, all from one sample in a study of OX40 agonist ivuxolimab in advanced cancers. TCRdb's table, derived via immunoSEQ multiplex PCR, lists solely in-frame clones and lacks some. The sample has about 78,000 clones; approximately 80% are singletons. The sample in question was CD4+ or CD8+ T cells sorted from blood, obtained in a trial of the OX40 agonist ivuxolimab. Source of these receptors: an adult with an advanced solid tumor such as melanoma, head and neck, liver or kidney cancer. Both conserved end residues are part of each CDR3. The D gene is left open where the match is weak. Clone sizes are given selectively: once, few, many, or a class where the clone is expanded.

abundance | d_gene | j_gene | v_gene | CDR3aa | CDR3nt
. | . | TRBJ1-1 | TRBV7-3 | CASSPQAGAEAFF | TGTGCCAGCAGCCCCCAGGCCGGGGCTGAAGCTTTCTTT
. | . | TRBJ1-1 | TRBV10-3 | CATGSTQTSEAFF | TGTGCCACAGGAAGTACCCAAACTAGTGAAGCTTTCTTT
once | TRBD2 | TRBJ2-1 | TRBV7-2 | CASSLNSGVSYNEQFF | TGTGCCAGCAGCTTGAATAGCGGGGTCTCCTACAATGAGCAGTTCTTC
. | TRBD2 | TRBJ2-2 | TRBV7-2 | CASSYVTSGTGELFF | TGTGCCAGCAGCTACGTCACTAGCGGAACCGGGGAGCTGTTTTTT
. | . | TRBJ1-5 | TRBV9 | CASSVGLTSNQPQHF | TGTGCCAGCAGCGTAGGGCTTACCTCCAATCAGCCCCAGCATTTT
. | TRBD2 | TRBJ2-7 | TRBV9 | CASSPMGGTSYEQYF | TGTGCCAGCAGCCCGATGGGGGGGACGTCCTACGAGCAGTACTTC
. | TRBD1 | TRBJ1-2 | TRBV29-1 | CSVEGAQGNYGYTF | TGCAGCGTAGAGGGGGCCCAGGGGAACTATGGCTACACCTTC
. | . | TRBJ2-3 | TRBV2 | CASGGQGGTDTQYF | TGTGCCAGCGGAGGTCAGGGAGGCACAGATACGCAGTATTTT
. | TRBD2 | TRBJ2-1 | TRBV28 | CASTHGTSGPNEQFF | TGTGCCAGCACCCACGGGACTAGCGGGCCTAATGAGCAGTTCTTC
once | . | TRBJ1-5 | TRBV30 | CAWSVSGGNQPQHF | TGTGCCTGGAGTGTATCAGGGGGCAATCAGCCCCAGCATTTT
. | . | TRBJ1-3 | TRBV30 | CAWSPKGRGASGNTIYF | TGTGCCTGGAGCCCGAAAGGCAGGGGCGCCTCTGGAAACACCATATATTTT
. | TRBD2 | TRBJ2-3 | TRBV9 | CASSGAGSTDTQYF | TGTGCCAGCAGCGGAGCGGGGTCTACAGATACGCAGTATTTT
. | TRBD2 | TRBJ2-5 | TRBV5-4 | CASSSPSGSAETQYF | TGTGCCAGCAGCTCCCCTAGCGGGAGTGCAGAGACCCAGTACTTC
few | . | TRBJ1-2 | TRBV15 | CATSRATGRVNYGYTF | TGTGCCACCAGCAGGGCAACTGGGAGGGTCAACTATGGCTACACCTTC
. | TRBD2 | TRBJ2-5 | TRBV7-2 | CASSLDPGTSGRKTQYF | TGTGCCAGCAGCTTGGACCCTGGGACTAGCGGGAGAAAGACCCAGTACTTC
. | . | TRBJ2-2 | TRBV11-2 | CASSPLTGTNTGELFF | TGTGCCAGCAGCCCGTTGACAGGCACGAACACCGGGGAGCTGTTTTTT
few | . | TRBJ1-2 | TRBV30 | CAWTRGAYGYTF | TGTGCCTGGACGCGGGGGGCTTATGGCTACACCTTC
. | . | TRBJ2-3 | TRBV2 | CASRRDMNTDTQYF | TGTGCCAGCCGCCGGGACATGAACACAGATACGCAGTATTTT
. | TRBD2 | TRBJ2-3 | TRBV27 | CASSFTSGGSDTQYF | TGTGCCAGCAGTTTTACTAGCGGGGGTTCGGATACGCAGTATTTT
. | . | TRBJ1-2 | TRBV10-3 | CAISQNGEGYTF | TGTGCCATCAGTCAAAACGGGGAGGGCTACACCTTC
. | TRBD1 | TRBJ1-4 | TRBV6-5 | CASRRGTGSGEKLFF | TGTGCCAGCAGGCGCGGGACAGGGTCAGGAGAAAAACTGTTTTTT
. | . | TRBJ1-2 | TRBV5-5 | CASSLERNYGYTF | TGTGCCAGCAGCTTGGAGCGGAACTATGGCTACACCTTC
few | TRBD1 | TRBJ1-5 | TRBV27 | CASSSGTGQGLSQPQHF | TGTGCCAGCAGTTCGGGGACGGGACAGGGATTGAGCCAGCCCCAGCATTTT
. | TRBD1 | TRBJ2-2 | TRBV10-1 | CASSILGTEANTGELFF | TGCGCCAGCAGTATCCTCGGGACAGAAGCGAACACCGGGGAGCTGTTTTTT
. | . | TRBJ1-6 | TRBV5-1 | CASSPSGALNSPLHF | TGCGCCAGCAGCCCATCCGGGGCCCTTAATTCACCCCTCCACTTT
. | . | TRBJ2-5 | TRBV10-1 | CASSDSPTTGETQYF | TGCGCCAGCAGTGATTCCCCGACTACAGGAGAGACCCAGTACTTC
. | TRBD1 | TRBJ2-7 | TRBV11-1 | CASSPGTGSYEQYF | TGTGCCAGCAGCCCCGGGACAGGGTCCTACGAGCAGTACTTC
once | . | TRBJ1-6 | TRBV5-8 | CASSLATGPGSPLHF | TGTGCCAGCAGCTTAGCGACAGGCCCCGGATCACCCCTCCACTTT
. | TRBD1 | TRBJ2-7 | TRBV18 | CASSATGGGYEQYF | TGTGCCAGCTCAGCGACAGGGGGCGGCTACGAGCAGTACTTC
. | . | TRBJ1-6 | TRBV10-2 | CASRGGSWNSPLHF | TGCGCCAGCCGGGGGGGTTCGTGGAATTCACCCCTCCACTTT
. | . | TRBJ2-3 | TRBV7-9 | CASSSSGTDTQYF | TGTGCCAGCAGCTCTTCGGGTACAGATACGCAGTATTTT
. | TRBD2 | TRBJ2-1 | TRBV27 | CASSFTSGSIIEQFF | TGTGCCAGCAGTTTTACTAGCGGGAGTATAATTGAGCAGTTCTTC
. | TRBD1 | TRBJ2-7 | TRBV10-3 | CAINPTGEAYEQYF | TGTGCCATCAATCCGACAGGGGAAGCCTACGAGCAGTACTTC
few | . | TRBJ2-3 | TRBV10-3 | CAISEWYRERSTDTQYF | TGTGCCATCAGTGAGTGGTATAGGGAAAGGAGCACAGATACGCAGTATTTT
. | . | TRBJ1-4 | TRBV30 | CAWSVPTEKLFF | TGTGCCTGGAGTGTTCCTACCGAAAAACTGTTTTTT
. | . | TRBJ1-1 | TRBV2 | CASSPGLGAEAFF | TGTGCCAGCAGTCCAGGTTTGGGGGCTGAAGCTTTCTTT
few | . | TRBJ1-1 | TRBV5-1 | CASSLGQPNTEAFF | TGCGCCAGCAGCTTGGGGCAGCCCAACACTGAAGCTTTCTTT
. | TRBD2 | TRBJ2-3 | TRBV4-3 | CASSQETTGGTQYF | TGCGCCAGCAGCCAAGAAACCACGGGAGGTACGCAGTATTTT
few | . | TRBJ1-1 | TRBV21-1 | CASSKVVPGRNHEAFF | TGTGCCAGCAGCAAAGTTGTCCCCGGGAGGAACCATGAAGCTTTCTTT
. | . | TRBJ2-2 | TRBV5-1 | CASSLGPGNTGELFF | TGCGCCAGCAGCTTGGGACCGGGGAACACCGGGGAGCTGTTTTTT
. | TRBD1 | TRBJ1-1 | TRBV11-2 | CASSLESGGRDTEAFF | TGTGCCAGCAGCTTAGAGTCAGGGGGCAGGGACACTGAAGCTTTCTTT
. | . | TRBJ1-5 | TRBV5-5 | CASSLSGTDLTQHF | TGTGCCAGCAGCCTGAGTGGGACGGACCTAACCCAGCATTTT
. | . | TRBJ1-5 | TRBV6-1 | CASSDGRNQPQHF | TGTGCCAGCAGTGATGGCCGTAATCAGCCCCAGCATTTT